The rows below give T cell receptor beta chains drawn from one sample of a study of T cell responses to AZD1222 COVID-19 vaccine. Sequenced by immunoSEQ multiplex PCR; TCRdb stores in-frame clones only, minus some. The sample lists tens of thousands of clones; around 90% were seen once. The sequences come from peripheral blood, collected 28 days after the second AZD1222 dose. The source of these receptors is an adult who received the AZD1222 COVID-19 vaccine. The CDR3 runs from the conserved cysteine through the conserved F or W. The D gene is left open where the match is weak. Clone size is given for some rows only: seen once, a few or many times, or a class if the clone is expanded.

D gene,clone size,V gene,J gene,CDR3 length,CDR3 DNA,CDR3 protein
-,-,TRBV13,TRBJ2-1,12,TGTGCCAGCAGTGGGCTGGCGGGTGAGCAGTTCTTC,CASSGLAGEQFF
TRBD1,few,TRBV4-1,TRBJ2-7,15,TGCGCCAGCAGCCAAGACAGGGGGCGCAGCAACGAGCAGTACTTC,CASSQDRGRSNEQYF
TRBD2,-,TRBV5-1,TRBJ2-3,14,TGCGCCAGCAAGCGGGAGGGGGTGTTGGATACGCAGTATTTT,CASKREGVLDTQYF
TRBD1,-,TRBV6-9,TRBJ1-4,16,TGTGCCAGCAGCCCTCCTCCACAGGGGGCGGGAGAAAAACTGTTTTTT,CASSPPPQGAGEKLFF
TRBD2,-,TRBV2,TRBJ2-3,15,TGTGCCAGCACCGGGACTAGCGGGAGGGTGGATACGCAGTATTTT,CASTGTSGRVDTQYF
-,-,TRBV7-2,TRBJ2-3,14,TGTGCCAGCAGCATACAGGACCTCTCCGATACGCAGTATTTT,CASSIQDLSDTQYF
TRBD1,-,TRBV2,TRBJ2-7,13,TGTGCCAGCAGTTTGGACAGGAGCTACGAGCAGTACTTC,CASSLDRSYEQYF
TRBD2,-,TRBV19,TRBJ2-3,17,TGTGCCAGTAGTTTCGGGACTAGCGGGAGGCCGGGAGATACGCAGTATTTT,CASSFGTSGRPGDTQYF
-,once,TRBV6-1,TRBJ1-5,13,TGTGCCAGCAGTGATCCAGGGGTACAGCCCCAGCATTTT,CASSDPGVQPQHF
TRBD2,-,TRBV5-1,TRBJ2-4,14,TGCGCCAGCAGACTAGCGGGCGAACAAAACATTCAGTACTTC,CASRLAGEQNIQYF
-,-,TRBV15,TRBJ1-2,16,TGTGCCACCAGCAGAGGCGCCGGGGTCGTGAACTATGGCTACACCTTC,CATSRGAGVVNYGYTF
TRBD1,-,TRBV11-2,TRBJ1-4,16,TGTGCCAGCAGCTTACGTGAACAGGGGGCGAGCGAAAAACTGTTTTTT,CASSLREQGASEKLFF
TRBD1,-,TRBV7-8,TRBJ2-7,13,TGTGCCACCCGGGACAGGAGCTCCTACGAGCAGTACTTC,CATRDRSSYEQYF
TRBD1,-,TRBV3-1/TRBV3-2,TRBJ1-1,14,TGTGCCAGCAGCCTCGACAGGGGCCGGACTGAAGCTTTCTTT,CASSLDRGRTEAFF
-,-,TRBV5-1,TRBJ1-4,14,TGCGCCAGCAGCTTTCAGGGTGGGGGTGAAAAACTGTTTTTT,CASSFQGGGEKLFF
-,-,TRBV11-3,TRBJ2-1,15,TGTGCCAGCAGCTTAGACGGAGTTTCCTACAATGAGCAGTTCTTC,CASSLDGVSYNEQFF
-,-,TRBV4-1,TRBJ2-7,15,TGCGCCAGCAGCCAAGATGGGGTGGTTGCGTACGAGCAGTACTTC,CASSQDGVVAYEQYF
-,-,TRBV6-1,TRBJ2-5,17,TGTGCCAGCAGTGAAGTTTATAGCGGCACCCTCGGGGAGACCCAGTACTTC,CASSEVYSGTLGETQYF
-,-,TRBV5-4,TRBJ1-1,13,TGTGCCAGCAGCATGACATACAACACTGAAGCTTTCTTT,CASSMTYNTEAFF
-,-,TRBV21-1,TRBJ2-1,16,TGTGCCAGCAGCAACCGGACTAGATTTAGTTCGGGTACGCAGTTCTTC,CASSNRTRFSSGTQFF
TRBD1,-,TRBV27,TRBJ2-7,13,TGTGCCAGCAGTGTACGACAGGGCTACGAGCAGTACTTC,CASSVRQGYEQYF
TRBD1,-,TRBV25-1,TRBJ1-1,15,TGTGCCAGCAGTCCCCGGACAGGGGGCATTCCTGAAGCTTTCTTT,CASSPRTGGIPEAFF
-,once,TRBV7-9,TRBJ2-2,14,TGTGCCAGCACCGCCCACTTGGCCACCGGGGAGCTGTTTTTT,CASTAHLATGELFF
-,-,TRBV5-8,TRBJ1-5,13,TGTGCCAGCGTCGGAGGTGGGGGGCAGCCCCAGCATTTT,CASVGGGGQPQHF
TRBD1,few,TRBV19,TRBJ1-5,15,TGTGCCAGTAGTGTCCGGACAGGGTCGGGTCAGCCCCAGCATTTT,CASSVRTGSGQPQHF
TRBD2,-,TRBV3-1/TRBV3-2,TRBJ2-3,16,TGTGCCAGCAGCCAAGCCCCAGCGGGAGGGCCAGATACGCAGTATTTT,CASSQAPAGGPDTQYF
-,-,TRBV6-2/TRBV6-3,TRBJ2-2,13,TGTGCCAGCAGTTCGACCCCCACCGGGGAGCTGTTTTTT,CASSSTPTGELFF
TRBD1,once,TRBV5-1,TRBJ2-5,15,TGCGCCAGCAGCGGAGGGACAGGGGGCAAAGAGACCCAGTACTTC,CASSGGTGGKETQYF
-,-,TRBV28,TRBJ2-3,15,TGTGCCAGCAGTTCTCAGGGATGGGGCGCAGATACGCAGTATTTT,CASSSQGWGADTQYF
TRBD2,-,TRBV3-1/TRBV3-2,TRBJ2-1,15,TGTGCCAGCAGCCTAGCCAGCGGGAACTACAATGAGCAGTTCTTC,CASSLASGNYNEQFF
-,-,TRBV14,TRBJ1-3,19,TGTGCCAGCAGCCAGGACCGACCCGGGCGGACCGCGGGAGGAAACACCATATATTTT,CASSQDRPGRTAGGNTIYF
-,-,TRBV11-2,TRBJ2-7,12,TGTGCCAGCAAAGGGTTAGCCTACGAGCAGTACTTC,CASKGLAYEQYF
TRBD2,-,TRBV30,TRBJ2-1,13,TGTGCCGGGACCGGGACTAGGGGCAATGAGCAGTTCTTC,CAGTGTRGNEQFF
-,-,TRBV7-2,TRBJ1-5,16,TGTGCCAGCAGCAATAGGGTACCAGGCCCCAATCAGCCCCAGCATTTT,CASSNRVPGPNQPQHF
TRBD1,-,TRBV18,TRBJ2-5,16,TGTGCCAGCTCACACGGGACAGGGGGCGGCCAAGAGACCCAGTACTTC,CASSHGTGGGQETQYF
-,-,TRBV7-8,TRBJ1-1,16,TGTGCCAGCAGCTTAGGGTGGGCGGGATCGAGCACTGAAGCTTTCTTT,CASSLGWAGSSTEAFF
-,-,TRBV6-6,TRBJ2-1,15,TGTGCCAGCAGCGATCATAGCGGCTCATACAATGAGCAGTTCTTC,CASSDHSGSYNEQFF
-,-,TRBV27,TRBJ2-5,14,TGTGCCAGCAGTAGGGCTAGCCCCAGAGAGACCCAGTACTTC,CASSRASPRETQYF